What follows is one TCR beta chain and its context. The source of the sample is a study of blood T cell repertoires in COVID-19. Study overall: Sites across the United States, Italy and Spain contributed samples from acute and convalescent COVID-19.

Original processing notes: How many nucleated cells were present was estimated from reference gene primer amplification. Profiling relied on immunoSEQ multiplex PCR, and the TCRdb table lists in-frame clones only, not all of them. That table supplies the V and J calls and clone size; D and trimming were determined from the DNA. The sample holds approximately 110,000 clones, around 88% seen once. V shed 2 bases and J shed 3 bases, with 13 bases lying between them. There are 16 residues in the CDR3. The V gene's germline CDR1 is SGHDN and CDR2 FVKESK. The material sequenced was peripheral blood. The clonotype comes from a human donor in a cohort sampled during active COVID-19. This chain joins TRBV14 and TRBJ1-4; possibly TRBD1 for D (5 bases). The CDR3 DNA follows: TGTGCCAGCAGCCAATATCGGGGGACGGCTAATGAAAAACTGTTTTTT. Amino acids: CASSQYRGTANEKLFF.